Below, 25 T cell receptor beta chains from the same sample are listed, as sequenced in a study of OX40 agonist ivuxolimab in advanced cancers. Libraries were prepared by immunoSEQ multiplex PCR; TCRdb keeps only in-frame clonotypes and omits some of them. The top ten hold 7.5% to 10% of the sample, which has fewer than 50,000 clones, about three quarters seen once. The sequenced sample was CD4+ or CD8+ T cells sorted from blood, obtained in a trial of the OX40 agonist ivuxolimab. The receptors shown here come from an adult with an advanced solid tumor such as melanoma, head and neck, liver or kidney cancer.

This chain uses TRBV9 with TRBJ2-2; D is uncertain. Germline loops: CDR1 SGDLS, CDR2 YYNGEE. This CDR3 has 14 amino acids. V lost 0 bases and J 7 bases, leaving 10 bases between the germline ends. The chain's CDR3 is CASSVGLAVGELFF. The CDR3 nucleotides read TGTGCCAGCAGCGTAGGGCTGGCGGTCGGGGAGCTGTTTTTT.

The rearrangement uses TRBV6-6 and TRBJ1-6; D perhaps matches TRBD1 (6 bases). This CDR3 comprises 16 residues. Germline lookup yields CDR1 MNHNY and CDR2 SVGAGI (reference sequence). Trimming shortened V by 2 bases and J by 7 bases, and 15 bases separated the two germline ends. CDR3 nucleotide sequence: TGTGCCAGCAGTTACCCAACAGGGAGGGACAATTCACCCCTCCACTTT. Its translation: CASSYPTGRDNSPLHF.

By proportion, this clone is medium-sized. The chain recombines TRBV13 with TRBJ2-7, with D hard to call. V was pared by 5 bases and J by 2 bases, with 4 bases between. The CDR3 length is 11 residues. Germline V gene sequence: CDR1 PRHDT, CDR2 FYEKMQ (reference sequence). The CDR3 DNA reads TGTGCCAGCAGCCCAACCTACGAGCAGTACTTC. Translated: CASSPTYEQYF. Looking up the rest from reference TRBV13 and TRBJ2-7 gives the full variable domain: AAGVIQSPRHLIKEKRETATLKCYPIPRHDTVYWYQQGPGQDPQFLISFYEKMQSDKGSIPDRFSAQQFSDYHSELNMSSLELGDSALYFCASSPTYEQYFGPGTRLTVT.

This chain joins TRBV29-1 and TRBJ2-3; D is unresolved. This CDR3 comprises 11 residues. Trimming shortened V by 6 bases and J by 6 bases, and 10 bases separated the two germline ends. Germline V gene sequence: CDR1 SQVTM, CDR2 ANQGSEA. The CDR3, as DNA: TGCAGCGTGGTACCTCCGGATACGCAGTATTTT. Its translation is CSVVPPDTQYF.

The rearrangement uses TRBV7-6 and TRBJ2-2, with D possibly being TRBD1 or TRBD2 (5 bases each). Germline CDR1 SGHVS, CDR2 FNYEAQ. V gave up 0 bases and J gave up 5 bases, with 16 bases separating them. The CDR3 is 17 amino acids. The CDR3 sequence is CASSLAGLGVVTGELFF. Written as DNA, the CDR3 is TGTGCCAGCAGCTTAGCAGGACTGGGGGTCGTGACCGGGGAGCTGTTTTTT. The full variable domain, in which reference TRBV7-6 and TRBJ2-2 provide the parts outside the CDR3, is GAGVSQSPRYKVTKRGQDVALRCDPISGHVSLYWYRQALGQGPEFLTYFNYEAQQDKSGLPNDRFSAERPEGSISTLTIQRTEQRDSAMYRCASSLAGLGVVTGELFFGEGSRLTVL.

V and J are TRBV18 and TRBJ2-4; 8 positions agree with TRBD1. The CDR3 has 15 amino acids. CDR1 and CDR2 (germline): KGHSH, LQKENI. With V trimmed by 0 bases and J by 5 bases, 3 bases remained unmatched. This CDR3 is CASSPPTGAENIQYF. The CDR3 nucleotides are TGTGCCAGCTCACCACCGACAGGGGCGGAAAACATTCAGTACTTC.

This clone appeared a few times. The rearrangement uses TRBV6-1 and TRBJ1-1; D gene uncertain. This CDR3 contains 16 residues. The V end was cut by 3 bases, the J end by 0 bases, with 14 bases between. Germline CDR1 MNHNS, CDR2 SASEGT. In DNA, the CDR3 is TGTGCCAGCAGTGACCCCCGTACATCAATGAACACTGAAGCTTTCTTT. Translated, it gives CASSDPRTSMNTEAFF.

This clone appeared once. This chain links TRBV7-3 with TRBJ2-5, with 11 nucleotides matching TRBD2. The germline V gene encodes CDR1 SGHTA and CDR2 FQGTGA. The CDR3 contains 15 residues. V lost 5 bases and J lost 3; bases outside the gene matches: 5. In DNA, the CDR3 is TGTGCCAGCAGCCCTGGGACTAGCGGAAAAGAGACCCAGTACTTC. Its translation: CASSPGTSGKETQYF.

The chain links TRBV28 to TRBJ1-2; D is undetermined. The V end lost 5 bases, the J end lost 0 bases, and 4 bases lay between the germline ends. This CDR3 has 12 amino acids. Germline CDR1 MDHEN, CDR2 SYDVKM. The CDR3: CASSRTNYGYTF. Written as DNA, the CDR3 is TGTGCCAGCAGTAGGACTAACTATGGCTACACCTTC.

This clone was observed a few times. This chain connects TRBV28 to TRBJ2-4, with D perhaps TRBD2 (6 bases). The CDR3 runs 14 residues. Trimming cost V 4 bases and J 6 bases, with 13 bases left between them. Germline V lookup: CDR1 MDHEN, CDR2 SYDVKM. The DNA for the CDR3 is TGTGCCAGCAGTTCCTTGCGGGGACGAAACATTCAGTACTTC. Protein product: CASSSLRGRNIQYF.

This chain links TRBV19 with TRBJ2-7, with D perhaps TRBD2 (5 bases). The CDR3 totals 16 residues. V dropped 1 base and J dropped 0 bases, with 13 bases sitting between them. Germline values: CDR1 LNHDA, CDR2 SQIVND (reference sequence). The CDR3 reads CASSIGLRADSYEQYF. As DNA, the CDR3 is TGTGCCAGTAGTATAGGCCTAAGAGCGGACTCCTACGAGCAGTACTTC.

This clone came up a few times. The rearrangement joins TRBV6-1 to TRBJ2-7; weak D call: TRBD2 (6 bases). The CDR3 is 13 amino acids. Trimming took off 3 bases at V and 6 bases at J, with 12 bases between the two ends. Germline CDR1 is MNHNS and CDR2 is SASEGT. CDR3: CASSEGGLGEQYF. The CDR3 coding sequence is TGTGCCAGCAGTGAGGGGGGTCTGGGCGAGCAGTACTTC.

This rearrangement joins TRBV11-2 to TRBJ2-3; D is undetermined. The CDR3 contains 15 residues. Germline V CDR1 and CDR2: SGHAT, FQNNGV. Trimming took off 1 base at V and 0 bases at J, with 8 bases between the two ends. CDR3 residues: CASSLGGSSTDTQYF. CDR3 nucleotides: TGTGCCAGCAGCTTAGGAGGATCTAGCACAGATACGCAGTATTTT.

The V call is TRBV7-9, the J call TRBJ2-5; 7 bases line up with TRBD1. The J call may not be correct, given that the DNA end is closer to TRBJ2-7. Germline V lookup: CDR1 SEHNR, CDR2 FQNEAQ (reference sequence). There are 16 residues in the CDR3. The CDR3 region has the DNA TGTGCCAGCAGCTTAGCCACAGGGACAGCAACCTACGAGCAGTACTTC. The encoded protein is CASSLATGTATYEQYF.

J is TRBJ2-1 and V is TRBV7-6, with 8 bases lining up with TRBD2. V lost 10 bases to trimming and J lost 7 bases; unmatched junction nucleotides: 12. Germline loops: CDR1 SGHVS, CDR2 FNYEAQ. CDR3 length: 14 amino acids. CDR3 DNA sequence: TGTGCCACGCAACTGGCGGGAGGTTTAAATGAGCAGTTCTTC. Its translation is CATQLAGGLNEQFF.

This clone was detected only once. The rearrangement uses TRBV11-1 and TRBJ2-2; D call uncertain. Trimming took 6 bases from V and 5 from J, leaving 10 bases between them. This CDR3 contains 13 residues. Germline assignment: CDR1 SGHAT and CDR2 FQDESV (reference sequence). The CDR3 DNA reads TGTGCCAGCAGGGTGGTGGTGACCGGGGAGCTGTTTTTT. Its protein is CASRVVVTGELFF.

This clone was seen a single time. CDR3 bases: TGTGCCAGCAGCAGGACTAGCGGGAGCACCGGGGAGCTGTTTTTT. Its translation is CASSRTSGSTGELFF. The V and J genes are TRBV2 and TRBJ2-2, with TRBD2 identical over 13 bases. Germline V lookup: CDR1 SNHLY, CDR2 FYNNEI. The V and J ends lost 6 bases and 4 bases, in that order; junction bases with no gene match: 2. CDR3 length: 15 amino acids.

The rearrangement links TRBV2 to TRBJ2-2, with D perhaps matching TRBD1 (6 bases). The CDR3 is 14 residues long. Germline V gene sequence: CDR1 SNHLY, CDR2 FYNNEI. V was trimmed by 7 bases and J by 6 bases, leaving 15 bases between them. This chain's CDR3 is CASMGRGLPGELFF. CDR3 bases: TGTGCCAGCATGGGCAGGGGCCTCCCCGGGGAGCTGTTTTTT.

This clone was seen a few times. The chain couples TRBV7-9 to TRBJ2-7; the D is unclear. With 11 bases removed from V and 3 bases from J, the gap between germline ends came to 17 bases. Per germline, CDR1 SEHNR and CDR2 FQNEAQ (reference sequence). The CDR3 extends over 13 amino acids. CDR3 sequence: CAPRSRVGYEQYF. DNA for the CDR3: TGTGCCCCCCGGTCGAGAGTGGGCTACGAGCAGTACTTC.

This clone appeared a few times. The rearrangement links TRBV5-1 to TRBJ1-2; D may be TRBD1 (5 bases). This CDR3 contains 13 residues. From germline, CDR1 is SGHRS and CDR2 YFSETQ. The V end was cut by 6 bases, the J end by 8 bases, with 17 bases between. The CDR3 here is CASIVGDRLGYTF. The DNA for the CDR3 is TGCGCCAGCATAGTGGGGGACCGGTTAGGCTACACCTTC.

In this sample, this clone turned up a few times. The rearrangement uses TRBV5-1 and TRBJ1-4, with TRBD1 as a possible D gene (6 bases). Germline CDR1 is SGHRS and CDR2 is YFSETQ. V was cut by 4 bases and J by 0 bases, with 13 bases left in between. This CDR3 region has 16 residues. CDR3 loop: CASSPTGQTTNEKLFF. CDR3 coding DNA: TGCGCCAGCAGCCCAACCGGACAGACAACTAATGAAAAACTGTTTTTT.

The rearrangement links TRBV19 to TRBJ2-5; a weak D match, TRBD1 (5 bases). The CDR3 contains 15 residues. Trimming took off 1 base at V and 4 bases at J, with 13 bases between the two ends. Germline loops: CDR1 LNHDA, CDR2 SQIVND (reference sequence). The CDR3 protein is CASSIAARAGETQYF. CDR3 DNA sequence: TGTGCCAGTAGTATAGCGGCCAGGGCAGGAGAGACCCAGTACTTC.

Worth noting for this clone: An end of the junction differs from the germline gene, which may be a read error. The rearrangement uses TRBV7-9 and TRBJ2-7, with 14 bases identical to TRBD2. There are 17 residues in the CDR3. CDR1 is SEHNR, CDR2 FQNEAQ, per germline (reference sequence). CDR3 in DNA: TGTGCCAGCAGCTCGAACCCGGGACTAGCGGGAGTTTACGAGCAGCACTTC. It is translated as CASSSNPGLAGVYEQHF.

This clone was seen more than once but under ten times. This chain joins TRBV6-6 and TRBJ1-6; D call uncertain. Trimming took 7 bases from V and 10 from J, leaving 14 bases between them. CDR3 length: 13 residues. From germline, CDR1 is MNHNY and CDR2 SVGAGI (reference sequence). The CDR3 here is CASKDSASSPLHF. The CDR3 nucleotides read TGTGCCAGCAAGGATTCTGCGAGCTCACCCCTCCACTTT.

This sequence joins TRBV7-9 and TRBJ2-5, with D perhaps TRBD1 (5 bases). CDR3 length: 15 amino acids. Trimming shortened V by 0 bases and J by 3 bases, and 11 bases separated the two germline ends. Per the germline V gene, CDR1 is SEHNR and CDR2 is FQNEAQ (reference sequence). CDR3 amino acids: CASSLAFRTKETQYF. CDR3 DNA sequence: TGTGCCAGCAGCTTAGCGTTCAGGACAAAAGAGACCCAGTACTTC.